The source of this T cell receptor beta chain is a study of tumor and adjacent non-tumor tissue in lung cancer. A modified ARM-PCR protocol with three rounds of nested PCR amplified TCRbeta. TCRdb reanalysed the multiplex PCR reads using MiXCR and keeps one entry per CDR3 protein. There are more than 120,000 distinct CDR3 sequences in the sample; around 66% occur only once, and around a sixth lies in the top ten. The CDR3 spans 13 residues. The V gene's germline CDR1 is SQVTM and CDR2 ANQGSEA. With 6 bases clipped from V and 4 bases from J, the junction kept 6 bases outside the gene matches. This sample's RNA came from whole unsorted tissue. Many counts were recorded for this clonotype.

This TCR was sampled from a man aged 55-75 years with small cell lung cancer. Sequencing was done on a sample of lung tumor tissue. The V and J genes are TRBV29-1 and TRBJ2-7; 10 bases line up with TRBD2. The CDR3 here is CSVSSGSGYEQYF. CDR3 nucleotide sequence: TGCAGCGTGTCTAGCGGGAGTGGTTACGAGCAGTACTTC.